The present TCR beta chain was sequenced within a study of beta chain features in type 1 diabetes. The CDR3 loop spans 11 amino acids. V lost 3 bases and J lost 11, with 11 bases in between. Germline V lookup: CDR1 DFQATT, CDR2 SNEGSKA (reference sequence). General study findings and limits: Type 1 diabetes patients showed a moderate but significant shortening of TCRB CDR3s in all four CD4+ subsets. Overrepresentation of cells with high TCR expression could result from cDNA sequencing.

This clone was seen a few times. Its antigen remains unknown. TCRB transcripts that were expressed got sequenced, as all of the isolated RNA had been reverse transcribed. Libraries were prepared by immunoSEQ multiplex PCR; TCRdb keeps only in-frame clonotypes and omits some of them. The sample contains 250,000 to 350,000 clones, 14% of which appear only once. V and J are TRBV20-1 and TRBJ1-5; TRBD1 might be the D (5 bases). The sequencing input was central memory CD4+ T cells from blood. This clonotype originated in a man under 40 in good health. CDR3 loop: CSARLGPTQHF. The CDR3 DNA reads TGCAGTGCTAGGTTGGGGCCGACCCAGCATTTT.